This TCR beta chain was recovered during a study of radiotherapy plus CTLA-4 blockade in lung cancer. Study observations and caveats: The best predictor of response was reported to be early blood T cell clone dynamics, with interferon-beta.

V was pared by 4 bases and J by 7 bases, with 5 bases of the junction left unmatched. CDR3 size: 15 residues. Germline CDR1 reads SEHNR; CDR2 reads FQNEAQ (reference sequence). TCRdb's table, derived via immunoSEQ multiplex PCR, lists solely in-frame clones and lacks some. The repertoire has tens of thousands of clones, more than 85% of them found once; the top ten carry roughly a sixth. About this clone itself: Its antigen remains unknown.

The chain joins TRBV7-9 to TRBJ2-1, with TRBD2 matching over 12 bases. The sequencing here drew on peripheral blood, taken from a patient treated with radiotherapy plus ipilimumab. This clonotype was obtained from a human donor with non-small cell lung cancer that progressed on radiotherapy plus ipilimumab. The CDR3 nucleotides are TGTGCCAGCAGCTCTAGCGGGAGGGCCGGGAATGAGCAGTTCTTC. Translated: CASSSSGRAGNEQFF. Supplemented by reference TRBV7-9 and TRBJ2-1, the full variable domain reads DTGVSQNPRHKITKRGQNVTFRCDPISEHNRLYWYRQTLGQGPEFLTYFQNEAQLEKSRLLSDRFSAERPKGSFSTLEIQRTEQGDSAMYLCASSSSGRAGNEQFFGPGTRLTVL.